Only one count was recorded for the clone carrying this TCR beta chain. These data come from a study of blood T cell repertoires in COVID-19. Study summary: Specimens from acute and convalescent COVID-19 originated in the United States, Italy and Spain.

The V end was cut by 7 bases, the J end by 4 bases, with 14 bases between. The CDR3 is made up of 15 amino acids. The germline V gene has CDR1 SGHVS and CDR2 FQNEAQ. The data were produced by immunoSEQ multiplex PCR, yet TCRdb's version contains in-frame clones alone and is incomplete. The repertoire includes some 110,000 clones, about nine tenths of them detected once, and 1.5% to 2% sits in the top ten. The sequenced sample consisted of peripheral blood. The V gene is TRBV7-8, the J gene TRBJ1-6; D is perhaps TRBD1 (6 bases). The source is a human donor with active COVID-19. The donor label of this sample is uncertain. CDR3 residues: CASKASTGYNSPLHF. The DNA for the CDR3 is TGTGCCAGCAAAGCCTCGACAGGATATAATTCACCCCTCCACTTT.